Listed below are T cell receptor beta chains from one sample, sequenced in a study of T cell responses to AZD1222 COVID-19 vaccine. Some clones are missing from TCRdb's copy, which holds only in-frame ones; the method was immunoSEQ multiplex PCR. Of roughly 100,000 clones in the sample, about 91% were seen once. Sample: peripheral blood, taken on day 0 of AZD1222 vaccination. All receptors come from an adult in good health. Each CDR3 is given with its conserved first and last residue. The order of the fields is D gene, V gene, clone size, J gene, CDR3 DNA, CDR3 protein. The D gene is left open where the match is weak. Size values are once, few and many counts, or a class for expanded clones, and some rows have none.

.	TRBV19	.	TRBJ2-2	TGTGCCAGTAGTATCGTGTACCCCTCCGGGGAGCTGTTTTTT	CASSIVYPSGELFF
.	TRBV4-2	.	TRBJ2-2	TGTGCCAGCAGCCAAGATAGGCCAGGAGGGCCCGGGGAGCTGTTTTTT	CASSQDRPGGPGELFF
.	TRBV5-1	.	TRBJ2-7	TGCGCCAGCAGCTTGAGACGAGAAAACACCTACGAGCAGTACTTC	CASSLRRENTYEQYF
.	TRBV29-1	.	TRBJ1-1	TGCAGCGTTGAAGCCGAACACCAAGTGAACACTGAAGCTTTCTTT	CSVEAEHQVNTEAFF
.	TRBV2	.	TRBJ1-4	TGTGCCAGCAGTGAAAGTGCCGCAACTAATGAAAAACTGTTTTTT	CASSESAATNEKLFF
.	TRBV6-5	once	TRBJ1-5	TGTGCCAGTAGAGACCAGCCAGATCAGCCCCAGCATTTT	CASRDQPDQPQHF
.	TRBV13	once	TRBJ1-2	TGTGCCAGCAGCTTAGGCGGGCCAGGTATCTATGGCTACACCTTC	CASSLGGPGIYGYTF
.	TRBV3-1/TRBV3-2	.	TRBJ1-2	TGTGCCAGCAGCCAACCATATGCGGGGAGGGACTATGGCTACACCTTC	CASSQPYAGRDYGYTF
.	TRBV5-6	.	TRBJ2-7	TGTGCCAGCAGCTTGGACCGAACCTACGAGCAGTACTTC	CASSLDRTYEQYF
TRBD1	TRBV27	.	TRBJ2-1	TGTGCCAGCAGCTCGCCTCGGACAGGGGGCGCAAAGGGTTACAATGAGCAGTTCTTC	CASSSPRTGGAKGYNEQFF
.	TRBV6-1	few	TRBJ1-6	TGTGCCAGCAGTGACCCGACAGGCCGAAGGCACTTT	CASSDPTGRRHF
TRBD1	TRBV5-1	.	TRBJ1-4	TGCGCCAGCAGCCACGGGAGACAGGGTTTCTTAGCTAATGAAAAACTGTTTTTT	CASSHGRQGFLANEKLFF
.	TRBV12-5	.	TRBJ2-7	TGTGCTAGTGGGGAACACCTGAGGCCACCCTACGAGCAGTACTTC	CASGEHLRPPYEQYF
.	TRBV5-1	.	TRBJ1-2	TGCGCCAGCAGCTCTATAACCGGGACACCCGATCGGGGCTATGGCTACACCTTC	CASSSITGTPDRGYGYTF
.	TRBV4-1	.	TRBJ1-1	TGCGCCAGCAGCCAAGGAAGGCAGGAAGCTTTCTTT	CASSQGRQEAFF
TRBD2	TRBV18	.	TRBJ2-2	TGTGCCAGCTCACCATCGGGACTAGTCGTCGGGGAGCTGTTTTTT	CASSPSGLVVGELFF
.	TRBV2	.	TRBJ2-2	TGTGCCAGCAGGAAGATGGACCAGACCACCGGGGAGCTGTTTTTT	CASRKMDQTTGELFF
.	TRBV13	.	TRBJ2-5	TGTGCCAGCAGCTTAAGGGCAGGACAAGAGACCCAGTACTTC	CASSLRAGQETQYF
TRBD2	TRBV6-4	.	TRBJ2-1	TGTGCCAGCAGTGACTCCAGCGGGGGGGCAAATGAGCAGTTCTTC	CASSDSSGGANEQFF
TRBD1	TRBV7-6	.	TRBJ2-2	TGTGCCAGCAGCTTAGCGACAGGGGCCACCGGGGAGCTGTTTTTT	CASSLATGATGELFF
.	TRBV7-9	.	TRBJ1-4	TGTGCCAGCAGCCAATGGCCCGGCTCCGGTGAAAAACTGTTTTTT	CASSQWPGSGEKLFF
.	TRBV5-1	.	TRBJ1-2	TGCGCCAGCAGCTTGGCGTCAGGTTATGGCTACACCTTC	CASSLASGYGYTF
.	TRBV29-1	.	TRBJ1-1	TGCAGCGTTGAAGCGGGGGATTTCACTGAAGCTTTCTTT	CSVEAGDFTEAFF
.	TRBV6-2/TRBV6-3	.	TRBJ1-1	TGTGCCAGCAGTTACTCTCCGGGAGGCACTGAAGCTTTCTTT	CASSYSPGGTEAFF
TRBD1	TRBV6-5	.	TRBJ1-1	TGTGCCAGCAGTTCCCCGACAGGGATCTTCACTGAAGCTTTCTTT	CASSSPTGIFTEAFF
TRBD1	TRBV11-2	.	TRBJ1-3	TGTGCCAGCAGCTCTAGGGGGCCAGGAAACACCATATATTTT	CASSSRGPGNTIYF
.	TRBV10-3	.	TRBJ2-4	TGTGCCATCAGTGAGTCGAAGCAACTCCTAGCCAAAAACATTCAGTACTTC	CAISESKQLLAKNIQYF
.	TRBV6-5	.	TRBJ2-5	TGTGCCAGCAGTTACTCGGGCACCCAAGAGACCCAGTACTTC	CASSYSGTQETQYF
.	TRBV15	.	TRBJ2-3	TGTGCCACCAGCACACGACAGAATACGCAGTATTTT	CATSTRQNTQYF
.	TRBV7-6	.	TRBJ1-2	TGTGCCAGCAGCTTAGCGCACAGGGAAATTAACTATGGCTACACCTTC	CASSLAHREINYGYTF
.	TRBV5-5	.	TRBJ1-5	TGTGCCAGCAGCTTGTGGGGTCAGCCCCAGCATTTT	CASSLWGQPQHF
.	TRBV5-4	once	TRBJ1-2	TGTGCCAGCAGCTTCTCATATGGCTACACCTTC	CASSFSYGYTF
.	TRBV3-1/TRBV3-2	.	TRBJ2-3	TGTGCCAGCAAGTGGGGAATTTCGGGACAAGACACAGATACGCAGTATTTT	CASKWGISGQDTDTQYF
.	TRBV5-4	.	TRBJ2-1	TGTGCCAGCAGCTTTGGGGGGACGCAGGGTTTTTTCAATGAGCAGTTCTTC	CASSFGGTQGFFNEQFF